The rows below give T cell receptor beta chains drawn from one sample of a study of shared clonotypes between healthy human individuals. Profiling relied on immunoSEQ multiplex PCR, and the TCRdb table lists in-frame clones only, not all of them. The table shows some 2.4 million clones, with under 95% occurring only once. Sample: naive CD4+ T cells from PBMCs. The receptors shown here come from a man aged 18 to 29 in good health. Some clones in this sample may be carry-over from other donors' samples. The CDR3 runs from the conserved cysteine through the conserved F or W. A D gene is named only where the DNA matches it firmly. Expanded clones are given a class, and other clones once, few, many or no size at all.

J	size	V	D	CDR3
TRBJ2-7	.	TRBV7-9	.	CASSFGLAGWDEQYF
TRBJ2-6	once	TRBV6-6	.	CASSYSIASGANVLTF
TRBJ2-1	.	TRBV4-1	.	CASSQDNSVRTNEQFF
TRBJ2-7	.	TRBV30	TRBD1	CAWSVLGTGGYEQYF
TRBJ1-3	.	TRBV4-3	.	CASSPGTGSSGNTIYF
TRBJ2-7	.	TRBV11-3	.	CASSLVMGASYEQYF
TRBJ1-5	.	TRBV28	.	CATHGAPYSNQPQHF
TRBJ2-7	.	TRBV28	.	CASSLGDYEQYF
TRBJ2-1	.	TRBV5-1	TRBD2	CASSLTSVTSGAYNEQFF
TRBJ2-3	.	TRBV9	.	CASSVSTTGDTQYF
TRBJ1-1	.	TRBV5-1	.	CASSLVGGDTEAFF
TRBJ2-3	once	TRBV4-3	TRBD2	CASSQDKGLAGGTDTQYF
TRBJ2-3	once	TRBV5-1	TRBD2	CASSRPGTRGADTQYF
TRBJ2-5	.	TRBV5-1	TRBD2	CASSWTPSGRSIQQETQYF
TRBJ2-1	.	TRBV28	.	CASSLYHEQFF
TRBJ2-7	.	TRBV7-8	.	CASSLGNEQYF
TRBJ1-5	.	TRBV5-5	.	CASSRKDNQPQHF
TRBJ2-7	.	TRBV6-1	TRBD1	CASSGGTATYEQYF
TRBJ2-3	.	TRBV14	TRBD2	CASSFLAGGPDTQYF
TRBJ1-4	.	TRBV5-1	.	CASSLGQAYNEKLFF
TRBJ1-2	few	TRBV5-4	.	CATTDGGRDYGYTF
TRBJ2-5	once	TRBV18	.	CASSPFTPYQETQYF
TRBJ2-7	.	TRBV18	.	CASSGTSDSSYEQYF
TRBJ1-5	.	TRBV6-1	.	CASSEAFGDQPQHF
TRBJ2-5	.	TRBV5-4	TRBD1	CASSFRTGAPQETQYF
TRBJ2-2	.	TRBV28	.	CASSSLNTGELFF
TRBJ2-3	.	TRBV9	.	CASSSGLLDTQYF
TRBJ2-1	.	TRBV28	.	CASSSGAYNEQFF
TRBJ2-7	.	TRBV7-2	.	CASSWGGQRSYEQYF
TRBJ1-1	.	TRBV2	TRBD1	CATTGQGRNTEAFF
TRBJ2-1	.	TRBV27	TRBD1	CASSSTGQGRGEQFF
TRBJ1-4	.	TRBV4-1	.	CASSQEGNRLNEKLFF
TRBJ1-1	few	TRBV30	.	CAWKDRHAEAFF
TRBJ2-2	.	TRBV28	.	CASSLGRTGELFF
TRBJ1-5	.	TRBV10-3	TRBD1	CAISKGTAIPGGNQPQHF
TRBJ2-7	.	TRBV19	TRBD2	CASSIRFAGVAEQYF
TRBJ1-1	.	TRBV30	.	CAWSVVYYNTEAFF
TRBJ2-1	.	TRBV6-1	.	CASSERISAAQFF
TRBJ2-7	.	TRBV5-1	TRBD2	CASSRKGRGAGVYEQYF
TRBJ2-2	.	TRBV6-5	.	CASSYSYAWNGELFF
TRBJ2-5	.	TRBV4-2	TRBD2	CASSRLAGVGETQYF
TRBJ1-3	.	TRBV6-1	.	CASRKRLNPGNTIYF
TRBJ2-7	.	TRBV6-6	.	CASRQTYEQYF
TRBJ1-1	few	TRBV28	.	CASSALYTEAFF
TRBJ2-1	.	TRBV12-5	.	CASGLDSPANEQFF
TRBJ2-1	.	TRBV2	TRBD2	CASSETSGRAEQFF
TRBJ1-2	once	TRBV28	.	CASKTGPLDTF
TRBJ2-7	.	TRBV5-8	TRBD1	CASSLLGGWRYEQYF
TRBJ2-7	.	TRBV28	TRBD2	CASSLGGSSNEQYF